One and the same sample provided the 20 T cell receptor beta chains below, sequenced in a study of cytomegalovirus exposure and HLA in healthy donors. The PCR used 60 Vbeta and 13 Jbeta primers. Assay: immunoSEQ multiplex PCR; the TCRdb copy retains only in-frame clones and omits some. The sample yields approximately 150,000 clones, 68% seen once. Sequenced: PBMCs. These TCRs come from a woman in her forties in good health and CMV-seropositive.

This sequence joins TRBV19 and TRBJ1-5, with a possible D match to TRBD1 (6 bases). Germline assignment: CDR1 LNHDA and CDR2 SQIVND (reference sequence). V was clipped by 7 bases and J by 3 bases, with 19 bases between them. The CDR3 has 16 residues. CDR3 residues: CASTPLRGGHNQPQHF. Here the CDR3 DNA reads TGTGCCAGTACCCCTTTACGGGGGGGGCACAATCAGCCCCAGCATTTT.

The chain carries TRBV5-6 and TRBJ2-7; 11 bases are shared with TRBD1. The CDR3 runs to 15 residues. The junction had 9 bases not matched to a gene; V was cut back by 4 bases and J by 6 bases. Looked up from germline, CDR1 is SGHDT and CDR2 is YYEEEE. The DNA of the CDR3 is TGTGCCAGCAGCCAGATTGGACAGGGGGCTGGCGAGCAGTACTTC. It codes for CASSQIGQGAGEQYF.

The chain couples TRBV5-8 to TRBJ2-2; a weak D match, TRBD2 (6 bases). Germline loops: CDR1 SGHTS, CDR2 YDEGEE. With 7 bases removed from V and 3 bases from J, the gap between germline ends came to 10 bases. The CDR3 contains 13 residues. The CDR3 region is CASGGTYTGELFF. In DNA form, the CDR3 reads TGTGCCAGCGGCGGGACCTACACCGGGGAGCTGTTTTTT.

V gene TRBV2 combines with J gene TRBJ1-6; D gene unclear. The germline CDR1 and CDR2 sequences are SNHLY and FYNNEI. V lost 6 bases and J lost 6, with 9 bases in between. CDR3 length: 13 residues. CDR3 in DNA: TGTGCCAGCAGGTTGACACGTAATTCACCCCTCCACTTT. Its protein product is CASRLTRNSPLHF.

The count of this clone is one. The rearrangement joins TRBV19 to TRBJ2-5; D is uncertain. V gave up 5 bases and J gave up 2 bases, with 9 bases separating them. This CDR3 region has 13 residues. Germline CDR1 LNHDA, CDR2 SQIVND (reference sequence). CDR3 coding DNA: TGTGCCAGTAGTCCGAGGCGGCAAGAGACCCAGTACTTC. Translating it yields CASSPRRQETQYF.

The V and J genes are TRBV19 and TRBJ1-2; 9 positions match TRBD1. The trim removed 7 bases at V and 7 bases at J, leaving 13 bases unmatched. Germline CDR1 reads LNHDA; CDR2 reads SQIVND (reference sequence). This CDR3 spans 15 amino acids. The CDR3 DNA sequence: TGTGCCAGTACCTCCCGGGACAGGGAGGGTCGTGGCTACACCTTC. Its translation is CASTSRDREGRGYTF.

The chain joins TRBV5-1 to TRBJ2-5; 7 nucleotides match TRBD1. The ends lost 4 bases at V and 11 bases at J; junction bases unmatched: 5. From germline, CDR1 is SGHRS and CDR2 YFSETQ. CDR3 length: 11 amino acids. CDR3: CASSGTGEQYF. CDR3 sequence (DNA): TGCGCCAGCAGCGGAACAGGGGAGCAGTACTTC.

The chain carries TRBV5-1 and TRBJ1-5; no clear D. Germline loops: CDR1 SGHRS, CDR2 YFSETQ. Trimming shortened V by 1 base and J by 0 bases, and 8 bases separated the two germline ends. The CDR3 has 15 amino acids. CDR3 in DNA: TGCGCCAGCAGCTTGTCGGGAGTTAGCAATCAGCCCCAGCATTTT. Protein sequence: CASSLSGVSNQPQHF.

This chain connects TRBV5-1 to TRBJ2-7; 10 bases match TRBD2. The CDR3 extends over 14 amino acids. Trimming took 0 bases from V and 6 from J; bases not matched to a gene: 3. The germline CDR1 and CDR2 sequences are SGHRS and YFSETQ. CDR3 in DNA: TGCGCCAGCAGCTTGGTTGTAGCGGGAGGCGAGCAGTACTTC. It yields the protein CASSLVVAGGEQYF.

This clone was detected a few times. This chain connects TRBV6-5 to TRBJ2-5; TRBD2 aligns across 7 bases. The CDR3 spans 14 residues. V was pared by 0 bases and J by 9 bases, with 7 bases of the junction left unmatched. Germline CDR1 is MNHEY and CDR2 is SVGAGI. The CDR3 sequence: CASSYSGGFGAQYF. In DNA form, the CDR3 reads TGTGCCAGCAGTTACTCGGGGGGGTTTGGGGCCCAGTACTTC.

This chain links TRBV5-1 with TRBJ2-1; a weak D match, TRBD2 (6 bases). The CDR3 length is 14 residues. V was clipped by 0 bases and J by 7 bases, with 11 bases between them. Per the germline V gene, CDR1 is SGHRS and CDR2 is YFSETQ. This CDR3 is CASSLALAGNEQFF. CDR3 DNA: TGCGCCAGCAGCTTGGCACTAGCTGGGAATGAGCAGTTCTTC.

This clone was detected only a few times. Here the CDR3 reads CASGLVLGNVADTQYF. CDR3 bases: TGTGCTAGTGGTTTGGTACTAGGGAATGTGGCTGATACGCAGTATTTT. The chain carries TRBV12-5 and TRBJ2-3; TRBD2 might be the D (5 bases). The CDR3 is made up of 16 amino acids. CDR1 is LGHNT, CDR2 FRNRAP, per germline. V lost 0 bases, J lost 6 bases, and 16 bases lay in between.

As regards this clone: Additional DNA sequences in this sample encode the identical CDR3. The chain couples TRBV4-3 to TRBJ2-1; 12 nucleotides line up with TRBD2. Trimming at V came to 2 bases and at J to 8 bases, leaving 7 bases not matched to a gene. In germline, CDR1 is LGHNA, CDR2 YSLEER. This CDR3 region has 16 residues. CDR3 DNA sequence: TGCGCCAGCAGCCAAACACTAGCGGGGGGATTCGATGAGCAGTTCTTC. Translation gives CASSQTLAGGFDEQFF.

The rearrangement uses TRBV4-3 and TRBJ2-7; 9 bases are shared with TRBD1. V trimming: 0 bases; J trimming: 4 bases; junction bases outside the gene matches: 10. The CDR3 runs 17 residues. From germline, CDR1 is LGHNA and CDR2 YSLEER. The CDR3 spells CASSQDDGDRANYEQYF. DNA of the CDR3: TGCGCCAGCAGCCAAGACGACGGGGACAGGGCTAATTACGAGCAGTACTTC.

The chain combines TRBV5-1 with TRBJ1-1; D is perhaps TRBD1 (5 bases). V dropped 4 bases and J dropped 0 bases, with 10 bases sitting between them. The length of the CDR3 is 14 residues. Germline CDR1 and CDR2: SGHRS and YFSETQ. DNA of the CDR3: TGCGCCAGCAGCATAGACAGCATGAACACTGAAGCTTTCTTT. Protein sequence: CASSIDSMNTEAFF.

This rearrangement joins TRBV6-5 to TRBJ2-5; 7 nucleotides agree with TRBD1. V shed 2 bases, J shed 4 bases, and the junction held 7 bases outside the gene matches. The length of the CDR3 is 15 residues. Germline V gene lookup returns CDR1 MNHEY and CDR2 SVGAGI. The CDR3 DNA reads TGTGCCAGCAGTTACGCGACAGGGTCGGTAGAGACCCAGTACTTC. The encoded protein is CASSYATGSVETQYF.

A few counts support this clone. The V and J genes are TRBV6-1 and TRBJ1-4; a possible D gene is TRBD1 (6 bases). V dropped 8 bases and J dropped 8 bases, with 18 bases sitting between them. The length of the CDR3 is 14 residues. The germline gives CDR1 MNHNS, CDR2 SASEGT. The CDR3 nucleotides are TGTGCCAGCTACTTGACAGGCGCTGGGGAAAAACTGTTTTTT. Its translation: CASYLTGAGEKLFF.

This sequence joins TRBV5-1 and TRBJ2-5; 10 positions agree with TRBD2. The CDR3 is 17 amino acids. V was pared by 4 bases and J by 0 bases, with 9 bases of the junction left unmatched. From germline, CDR1 is SGHRS and CDR2 YFSETQ. The CDR3 region has the DNA TGCGCCAGCAGCCGCGATTTTAGCGGGGGGCACCAAGAGACCCAGTACTTC. It translates to CASSRDFSGGHQETQYF.

In this sample, this clone turned up a few times. V is TRBV27 and J is TRBJ1-5; 9 bases align to TRBD1. V shed 5 bases and J 3 bases; nucleotides not matched to a gene: 8. Germline values: CDR1 MNHEY, CDR2 SMNVEV (reference sequence). The CDR3 consists of 16 residues. The CDR3 nucleotides are TGTGCCAGCAGTCCATCAGGGACAGGGAACAATCAGCCCCAGCATTTT. It is translated as CASSPSGTGNNQPQHF.

The chain links TRBV7-2 to TRBJ2-2, with a weak D call TRBD1 (5 bases). This CDR3 comprises 15 residues. The ends were cut back, 3 bases at V and 2 bases at J, with 10 bases in the middle. Germline V gene lookup returns CDR1 SGHTA and CDR2 FQGNSA. This CDR3 is CASSFGTGNTGELFF. The DNA for the CDR3 is TGTGCCAGCAGCTTCGGCACAGGCAACACCGGGGAGCTGTTTTTT.